The present T cell receptor (beta chain) was sequenced within a study of OX40 agonist ivuxolimab in advanced cancers. Overall study: The treatment was a fully human IgG2 OX40 agonist, ivuxolimab. At 0.01 to 10 mg/kg, ivuxolimab was administered intravenously to patients every 2 weeks.

Using immunoSEQ multiplex PCR, the repertoire was profiled, and TCRdb retains in-frame clones only, with some absent. The sample has 70,000 to 95,000 clones; 80% to 85% are singletons. General observations from the study: Partial responders receiving 0.1-3.0 mg/kg showed among the lowest clonal expansion. Both blood CD4+ and CD8+ T cells showed clonal growth by week 6 at 0.1 to 3.0 mg/kg.

For this clone: Its target is not known.

The sample consisted of CD4+ or CD8+ T cells sorted from blood, taken in a trial of the OX40 agonist ivuxolimab. The receptor comes from an adult with an advanced solid tumor such as melanoma, head and neck, liver or kidney cancer.

In DNA, the CDR3 is TGTGCCAGTAGGGGACAGGGGTTTGGTGAAGCTTTCTTT. Protein sequence: CASRGQGFGEAFF. This chain connects TRBV2 to TRBJ1-1; TRBD1 agrees at 10 bases. There are 13 residues in the CDR3. Looked up from germline, CDR1 is SNHLY and CDR2 is FYNNEI. V trimming: 9 bases; J trimming: 7 bases; junction bases outside the gene matches: 8.